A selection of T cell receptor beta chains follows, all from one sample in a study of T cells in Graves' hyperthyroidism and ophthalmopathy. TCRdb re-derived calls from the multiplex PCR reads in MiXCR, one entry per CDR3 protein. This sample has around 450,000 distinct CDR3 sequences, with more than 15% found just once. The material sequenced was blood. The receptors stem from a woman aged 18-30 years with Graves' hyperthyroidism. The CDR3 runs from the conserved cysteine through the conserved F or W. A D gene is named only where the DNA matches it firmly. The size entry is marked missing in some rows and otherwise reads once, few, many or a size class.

CASSRDRVSPLHF	TGTGCCAGCAGCAGGGACAGGGTTTCACCCCTCCACTTT	.	TRBV7-9	TRBJ1-6	TRBD1	13
CASSYSTQAPEKLFF	TGTGCCAGCAGTTACTCGACCCAGGCCCCGGAAAAACTGTTTTTT	many	TRBV6-6	TRBJ1-4	.	15
CASSRTGLSYEQYF	TGTGCCAGCAGCCGGACAGGTCTCTCCTACGAGCAGTACTTC	many	TRBV9	TRBJ2-7	TRBD1	14
CASSSMTWTSGRERAYEQYF	TGTGCCAGCAGTTCGATGACCTGGACTAGCGGGAGGGAGAGGGCCTACGAGCAGTACTTC	many	TRBV6-2/TRBV6-3	TRBJ2-7	TRBD2	20
CATSRGTGGQPQHF	TGTGCCACCAGCAGAGGGACAGGGGGCCAGCCCCAGCATTTT	.	TRBV15	TRBJ1-5	TRBD1	14
CATSRETGTSSNEQFF	TGTGCCACCAGCAGAGAAACTGGGACTAGCTCGAATGAGCAGTTCTTC	.	TRBV15	TRBJ2-1	TRBD2	16
CSASSSGGYNEQFF	TGCAGTGCTAGTTCCAGCGGGGGGTACAATGAGCAGTTCTTC	many	TRBV20-1	TRBJ2-1	TRBD2	14
CSAVGTADNQPQHF	TGCAGTGCTGTAGGGACAGCGGACAATCAGCCCCAGCATTTT	.	TRBV20-1	TRBJ1-5	TRBD1	14
CASRTNTGGYYQPQHF	TGTGCCAGCAGGACCAATACAGGGGGCTATTATCAGCCCCAGCATTTT	many	TRBV6-1	TRBJ1-5	TRBD1	16
CASSQGGLAGGELFF	TGCGCCAGCAGCCAAGGTGGACTAGCGGGCGGGGAGCTGTTTTTT	.	TRBV4-1	TRBJ2-2	TRBD2	15
CASSQGGFRASRLNTEAFF	TGTGCCAGCAGCCAAGGGGGGTTTAGGGCGTCGCGTTTGAACACTGAAGCTTTCTTT	.	TRBV4-2	TRBJ1-1	.	19
CASSPVGLAGGRETQYF	TGTGCCAGCTCACCAGTCGGACTAGCGGGAGGGCGAGAGACCCAGTACTTC	few	TRBV18	TRBJ2-5	TRBD2	17
CASSPPTGGTDYNEQFF	TGTGCCAGCTCACCACCCACAGGGGGGACAGATTACAATGAGCAGTTCTTC	.	TRBV18	TRBJ2-1	TRBD1	17
CASSPRGRAVYEQYF	TGTGCCAGCAGCCCCCGCGGGAGGGCAGTTTACGAGCAGTACTTC	few	TRBV9	TRBJ2-7	TRBD2	15
CASSLETTDTQYF	TGTGCCAGCAGCTTAGAGACTACAGATACGCAGTATTTT	many	TRBV7-9	TRBJ2-3	.	13
CASSLESSGRGGTDTQYF	TGCGCCAGCAGCTTGGAGTCTAGCGGGAGGGGCGGCACAGATACGCAGTATTTT	.	TRBV5-1	TRBJ2-3	TRBD2	18
CASTGGTNTGELFF	TGTGCCAGCACGGGCGGGACGAACACCGGGGAGCTGTTTTTT	.	TRBV28	TRBJ2-2	.	14
CASSYGRFEAFF	TGTGCCAGCAGTTACGGGAGGTTTGAAGCTTTCTTT	.	TRBV12-3/TRBV12-4	TRBJ1-1	.	12
CASSRIQGYDSPLHF	TGTGCCAGCAGCCGAATTCAGGGTTATGATTCACCCCTCCACTTT	.	TRBV6-1	TRBJ1-6	.	15
CSATGLAGGNNEQFF	TGCAGTGCTACAGGTCTAGCGGGAGGAAACAATGAGCAGTTCTTC	many	TRBV20-1	TRBJ2-1	TRBD2	15
CASSAGSGLETQYF	TGTGCCAGCAGCGCAGGGTCGGGGTTGGAGACCCAGTACTTC	.	TRBV9	TRBJ2-5	.	14
CASSREPGVNTGELFF	TGTGCCAGCAGCCGTGAGCCAGGGGTGAACACCGGGGAGCTGTTTTTT	few	TRBV7-3	TRBJ2-2	.	16
CAGSELVNYGYTF	TGTGCCGGCAGTGAACTGGTTAACTATGGCTACACCTTC	few	TRBV2	TRBJ1-2	.	13
CASPIAGGPVFPYNEQFF	TGTGCCAGTCCGATAGCGGGAGGGCCTGTCTTCCCCTACAATGAGCAGTTCTTC	few	TRBV18	TRBJ2-1	TRBD2	18
CSARVWESAGGPGYYEQYF	TGCAGTGCTAGAGTCTGGGAGTCTGCGGGAGGGCCTGGTTACTACGAGCAGTACTTC	many	TRBV20-1	TRBJ2-7	TRBD2	19
CAGSLAGNQPQHF	TGTGCCGGCAGTTTAGCCGGAAATCAGCCCCAGCATTTT	few	TRBV12-3/TRBV12-4	TRBJ1-5	.	13
CASGLGASGQRLAEETQYF	TGTGCTAGTGGTTTAGGTGCTAGCGGGCAGCGGCTCGCCGAAGAGACCCAGTACTTC	many	TRBV12-5	TRBJ2-5	TRBD2	19
CASSNLEKSSYNEQFF	TGTGCCAGTAGCAACCTAGAAAAAAGCTCCTACAATGAGCAGTTCTTC	few	TRBV19	TRBJ2-1	.	16
CSASLNRQANQPQHF	TGCAGTGCTAGCTTAAACCGACAGGCGAATCAGCCCCAGCATTTT	few	TRBV20-1	TRBJ1-5	.	15
CSASQTGSNYGYTF	TGCAGTGCTTCCCAGACAGGGTCCAACTATGGCTACACCTTC	.	TRBV20-1	TRBJ1-2	TRBD1	14
CASSRTTGGVDYGYTF	TGTGCCAGCAGCCGAACGACAGGGGGCGTCGACTATGGCTACACCTTC	many	TRBV11-2	TRBJ1-2	TRBD1	16
CASSTGQGSTDTQYF	TGTGCCAGCAGCACTGGACAGGGGAGCACAGATACGCAGTATTTT	many	TRBV7-3	TRBJ2-3	TRBD1	15
CSARPGALSTDTQYF	TGCAGTGCTAGACCAGGAGCCTTGAGCACAGATACGCAGTATTTT	many	TRBV20-1	TRBJ2-3	.	15
CATSRSGTGNQPQHF	TGTGCCACCAGCCGGTCCGGGACAGGGAATCAGCCCCAGCATTTT	.	TRBV15	TRBJ1-5	TRBD1	15
CASSLARRSWTEAFF	TGTGCCAGCAGCTTAGCGCGAAGAAGTTGGACTGAAGCTTTCTTT	many	TRBV7-2	TRBJ1-1	.	15
CASSPGRLAGLQETQYF	TGTGCCAGCAGCCCCGGCAGACTAGCGGGGCTCCAAGAGACCCAGTACTTC	many	TRBV3-1	TRBJ2-5	TRBD2	17
CASSLGWGMGEKLFF	TGTGCCAGCAGCTTAGGATGGGGTATGGGTGAAAAACTGTTTTTT	many	TRBV7-2	TRBJ1-4	.	15
CASSFVAEGYEQYF	TGTGCCAGCAGTTTCGTAGCGGAGGGCTACGAGCAGTACTTC	many	TRBV27	TRBJ2-7	.	14
CASSFLAGATDTQYF	TGTGCCAGCAGTTTCCTAGCGGGAGCCACAGATACGCAGTATTTT	many	TRBV2	TRBJ2-3	TRBD2	15
CASSQDSLAAVHTDTQYF	TGTGCCAGCAGCCAAGATTCCCTAGCGGCCGTTCACACAGATACGCAGTATTTT	many	TRBV4-2	TRBJ2-3	TRBD2	18